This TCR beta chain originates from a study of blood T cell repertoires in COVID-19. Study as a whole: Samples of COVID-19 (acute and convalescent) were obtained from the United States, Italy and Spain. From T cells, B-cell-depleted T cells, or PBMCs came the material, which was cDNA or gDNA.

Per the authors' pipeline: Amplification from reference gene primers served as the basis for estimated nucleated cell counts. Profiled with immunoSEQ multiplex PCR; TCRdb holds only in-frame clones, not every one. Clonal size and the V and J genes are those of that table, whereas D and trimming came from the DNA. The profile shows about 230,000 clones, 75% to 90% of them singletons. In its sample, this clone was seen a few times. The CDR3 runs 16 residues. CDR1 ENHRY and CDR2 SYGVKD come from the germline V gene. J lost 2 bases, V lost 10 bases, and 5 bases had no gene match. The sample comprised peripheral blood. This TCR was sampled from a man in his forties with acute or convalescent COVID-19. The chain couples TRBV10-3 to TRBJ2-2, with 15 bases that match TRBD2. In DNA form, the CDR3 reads TGTGCCACCAGGACTAGCGGGAGGGTTAACACCGGGGAGCTGTTTTTT. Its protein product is CATRTSGRVNTGELFF.